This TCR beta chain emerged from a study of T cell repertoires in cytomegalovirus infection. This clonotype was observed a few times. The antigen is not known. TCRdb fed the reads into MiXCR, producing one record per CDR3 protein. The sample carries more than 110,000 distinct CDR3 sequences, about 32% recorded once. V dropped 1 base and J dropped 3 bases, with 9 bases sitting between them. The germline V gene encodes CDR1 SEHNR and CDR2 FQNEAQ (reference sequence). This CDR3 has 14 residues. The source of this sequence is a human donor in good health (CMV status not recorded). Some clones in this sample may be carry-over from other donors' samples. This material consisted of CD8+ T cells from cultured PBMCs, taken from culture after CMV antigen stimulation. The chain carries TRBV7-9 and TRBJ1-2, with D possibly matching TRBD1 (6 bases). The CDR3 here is CASSLEGQDYGYTF. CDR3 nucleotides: TGTGCCAGCAGCTTAGAGGGACAAGACTATGGCTACACCTTC.